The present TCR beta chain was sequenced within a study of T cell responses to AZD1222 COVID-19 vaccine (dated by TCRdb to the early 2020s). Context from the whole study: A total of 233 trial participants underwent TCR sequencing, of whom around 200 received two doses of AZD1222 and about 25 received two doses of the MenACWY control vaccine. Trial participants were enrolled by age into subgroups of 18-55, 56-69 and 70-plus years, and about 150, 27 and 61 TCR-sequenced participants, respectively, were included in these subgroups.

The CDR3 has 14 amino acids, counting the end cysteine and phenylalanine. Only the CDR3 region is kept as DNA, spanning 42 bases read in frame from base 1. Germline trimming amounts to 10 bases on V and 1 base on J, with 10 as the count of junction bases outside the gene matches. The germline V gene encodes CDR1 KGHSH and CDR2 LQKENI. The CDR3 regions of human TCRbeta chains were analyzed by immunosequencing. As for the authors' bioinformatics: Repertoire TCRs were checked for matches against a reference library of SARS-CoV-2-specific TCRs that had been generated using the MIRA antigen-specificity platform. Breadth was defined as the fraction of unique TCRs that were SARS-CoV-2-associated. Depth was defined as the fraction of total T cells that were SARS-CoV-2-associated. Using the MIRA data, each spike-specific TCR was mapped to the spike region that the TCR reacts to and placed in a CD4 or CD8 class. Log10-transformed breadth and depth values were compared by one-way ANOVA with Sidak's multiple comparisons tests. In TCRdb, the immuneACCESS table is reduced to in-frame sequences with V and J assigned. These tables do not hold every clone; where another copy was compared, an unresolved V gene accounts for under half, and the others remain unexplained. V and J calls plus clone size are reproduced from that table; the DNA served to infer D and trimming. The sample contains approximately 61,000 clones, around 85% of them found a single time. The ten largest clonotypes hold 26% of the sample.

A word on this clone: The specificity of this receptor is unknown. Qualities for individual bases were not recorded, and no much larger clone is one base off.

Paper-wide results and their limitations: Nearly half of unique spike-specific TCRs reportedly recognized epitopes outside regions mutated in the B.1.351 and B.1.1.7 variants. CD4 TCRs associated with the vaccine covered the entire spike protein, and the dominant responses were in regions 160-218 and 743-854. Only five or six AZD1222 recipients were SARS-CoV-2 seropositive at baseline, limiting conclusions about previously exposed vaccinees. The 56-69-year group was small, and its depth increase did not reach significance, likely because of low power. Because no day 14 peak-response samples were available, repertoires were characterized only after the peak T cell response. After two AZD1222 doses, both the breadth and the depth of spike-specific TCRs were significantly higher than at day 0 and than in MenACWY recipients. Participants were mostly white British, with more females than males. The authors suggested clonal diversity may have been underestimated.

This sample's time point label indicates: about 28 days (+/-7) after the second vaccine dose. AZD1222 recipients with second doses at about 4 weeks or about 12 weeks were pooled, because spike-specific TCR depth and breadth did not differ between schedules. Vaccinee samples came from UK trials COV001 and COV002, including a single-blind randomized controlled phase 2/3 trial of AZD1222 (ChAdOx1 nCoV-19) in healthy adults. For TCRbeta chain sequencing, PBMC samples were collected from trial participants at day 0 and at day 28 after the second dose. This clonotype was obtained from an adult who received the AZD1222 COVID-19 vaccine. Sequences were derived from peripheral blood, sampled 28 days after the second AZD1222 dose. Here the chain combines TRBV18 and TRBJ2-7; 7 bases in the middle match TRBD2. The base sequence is TGTGCCACCTCTAGCGGATTGTATTCCTACGAGCAGTACTTC. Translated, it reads CATSSGLYSYEQYF.